This T cell receptor (beta chain) was obtained from a study of OX40 agonist ivuxolimab in advanced cancers. Measured with immunoSEQ multiplex PCR; TCRdb has only the in-frame clones, and not every one. The sample records about 45,000 clones, roughly 80% being singletons. After removal of 4 bases from V and 3 bases from J, the junction contained 9 bases not matched to a gene. This CDR3 region has 16 residues. CDR1 MNHEY and CDR2 SMNVEV come from the germline V gene (reference sequence). V and J are TRBV27 and TRBJ2-1, with 7 bases matching TRBD1. Sequencing was performed on CD4+ or CD8+ T cells sorted from blood, taken in a trial of the OX40 agonist ivuxolimab. The sequence derives from an adult with an advanced solid tumor such as melanoma, head and neck, liver or kidney cancer. For the CDR3, the DNA is TGTGCCAGCAGTTCCCAAGTTAGGGGGCTCTACAATGAGCAGTTCTTC. Its translation is CASSSQVRGLYNEQFF.